The 27 T cell receptor beta chains listed next were all sequenced from one sample in a study of T cells in Graves' hyperthyroidism and ophthalmopathy. TCR beta CDR3 regions were amplified from RNA transcripts. HTBI primers were used for first-round RT-PCR of the TCR CDR3. TCRdb passed the multiplex PCR reads through MiXCR, listing each CDR3 protein once. Of approximately 690,000 distinct CDR3 sequences in the sample, roughly 15% were seen once. Sequenced sample: blood. The receptors stem from a woman aged 45 to 65 with Graves' ophthalmopathy.

This chain links TRBV29-1 with TRBJ2-3; D is unresolved. CDR3 length: 10 amino acids. Trimming took off 7 bases at V and 5 bases at J, with 7 bases between the two ends. Germline lookup yields CDR1 SQVTM and CDR2 ANQGSEA. CDR3 nucleotides: TGCAGCGGCCTGGGAGATACGCAGTATTTT. Translating it yields CSGLGDTQYF.

This clonotype has a count of ten or more. The rearrangement joins TRBV29-1 to TRBJ2-3, with TRBD2 identical over 10 bases. The CDR3 length is 16 residues. Germline values: CDR1 SQVTM, CDR2 ANQGSEA. Trimming removed 7 bases from V and 2 bases from J; junction bases left unmatched: 12. The CDR3 DNA reads TGCAGCGGGGGGAGCGGGAGGGCCACCTTCACAGATACGCAGTATTTT. Its translation is CSGGSGRATFTDTQYF.

The rearrangement joins TRBV7-9 to TRBJ2-1, with TRBD2 matching 10 bases. The V and J ends lost 2 bases and 10 bases, in that order; junction bases with no gene match: 5. The CDR3 has 14 residues. Germline V lookup: CDR1 SEHNR, CDR2 FQNEAQ (reference sequence). CDR3 amino acids: CASSLRTSGTEQFF. CDR3 nucleotides: TGTGCCAGCAGCTTACGAACTAGCGGGACAGAGCAGTTCTTC. The variable domain in full, with the rest retrieved from reference TRBV7-9 and TRBJ2-1, is DTGVSQNPRHKITKRGQNVTFRCDPISEHNRLYWYRQTLGQGPEFLTYFQNEAQLEKSRLLSDRFSAERPKGSFSTLEIQRTEQGDSAMYLCASSLRTSGTEQFFGPGTRLTVL.

The sample holds a few counts of this clonotype. The chain combines TRBV7-9 with TRBJ2-1; TRBD2 matches 8 bases. Germline V gene lookup returns CDR1 SEHNR and CDR2 FQNEAQ (reference sequence). The ends lost 4 bases at V and 4 bases at J; junction bases unmatched: 12. The CDR3 sequence is 17 residues long. The CDR3 nucleotides are TGTGCCAGCAGCTCGAATAGCGGGAAGGGGGGTTACAATGAGCAGTTCTTC. The encoded protein is CASSSNSGKGGYNEQFF. Complete variable domain (other parts from reference TRBV7-9 and TRBJ2-1): DTGVSQNPRHKITKRGQNVTFRCDPISEHNRLYWYRQTLGQGPEFLTYFQNEAQLEKSRLLSDRFSAERPKGSFSTLEIQRTEQGDSAMYLCASSSNSGKGGYNEQFFGPGTRLTVL.

This clonotype was observed at least ten times. The chain has TRBV2 and TRBJ2-1; D call uncertain. This CDR3 is 12 amino acids long. Trimming left V 7 bases short and J 4 bases short, with 8 bases between. Germline V gene lookup returns CDR1 SNHLY and CDR2 FYNNEI. The CDR3 region is CASKGSYNEQFF. The CDR3 region has the DNA TGTGCCAGCAAAGGTAGTTACAATGAGCAGTTCTTC.

This clonotype was observed many times. The V gene is TRBV28, the J gene TRBJ1-2; 10 nucleotides agree with TRBD1. From germline, CDR1 is MDHEN and CDR2 SYDVKM. The trim removed 11 bases at V and 7 bases at J, leaving 7 bases unmatched. The CDR3 runs to 12 residues. The CDR3 region is CALGQGPTGYTF. The DNA of the CDR3 is TGTGCCTTGGGACAGGGGCCGACTGGCTACACCTTC.

A remark on this clonotype: The CDR3 end shows no conserved phenylalanine or tryptophan, and so a read error is likely. V gene TRBV19 combines with J gene TRBJ2-1; D remains unclear. V was trimmed by 1 base and J by 2 bases, leaving 9 bases between them. The CDR3 spans 15 residues. The V gene's germline CDR1 is LNHDA and CDR2 SQIVND (reference sequence). Here the CDR3 reads CASSIVGSTYNEQFL. CDR3 sequence (DNA): TGTGCCAGTAGTATAGTGGGCTCTACCTACAATGAGCAGTTCCTC.

This clonotype was counted ten times or more. The chain has TRBV28 and TRBJ1-2; D unclear. The CDR3 covers 13 residues. V was clipped by 2 bases and J by 2 bases, with 6 bases between them. Germline V gives CDR1 MDHEN, CDR2 SYDVKM. For the CDR3, the DNA is TGTGCCAGCAGTTTAGTGGAGAACTATGGCTACACCTTC. Protein product: CASSLVENYGYTF.

There are many counts of this clonotype. The chain couples TRBV7-9 to TRBJ1-5; D unresolved. The CDR3 has 12 residues. V lost 6 bases and J lost 6, with 9 bases in between. Per germline, CDR1 SEHNR and CDR2 FQNEAQ (reference sequence). The CDR3 protein is CASSSRGQPQHF. The CDR3 region has the DNA TGTGCCAGCAGTTCAAGAGGTCAGCCCCAGCATTTT.

The sample holds many counts of this clonotype. The V and J genes are TRBV5-1 and TRBJ2-2; 8 bases agree with TRBD2. The V and J ends lost 1 base and 6 bases, in that order; junction bases with no gene match: 5. The germline V gene encodes CDR1 SGHRS and CDR2 YFSETQ. The CDR3 runs 15 residues. The CDR3 loop reads CASSLSVAGSGELFF. The CDR3 DNA sequence: TGCGCCAGCAGCTTGTCAGTAGCGGGATCCGGGGAGCTGTTTTTT. Full variable domain (remainder filled in from reference TRBV5-1 and TRBJ2-2): KAGVTQTPRYLIKTRGQQVTLSCSPISGHRSVSWYQQTPGQGLQFLFEYFSETQRNKGNFPGRFSGRQFSNSRSEMNVSTLELGDSALYLCASSLSVAGSGELFFGEGSRLTVL.

This clonotype was detected many times. This chain uses TRBV28 with TRBJ2-5, with TRBD2 matching over 8 bases. Germline V gene data show CDR1 as MDHEN and CDR2 as SYDVKM. V lost 6 bases and J lost 0; bases outside the gene matches: 6. This CDR3 is 15 amino acids long. CDR3 sequence reads: CASRVIAGNQETQYF. The CDR3 nucleotides are TGTGCCAGCAGGGTCATAGCGGGGAACCAAGAGACCCAGTACTTC.

This clonotype was detected many times. The chain has TRBV7-2 and TRBJ2-5, with a possible D match to TRBD1 (6 bases). The CDR3 covers 16 residues. The V gene lost 4 bases and the J gene lost 5 bases, with 20 bases spanning the gap. Germline V gene sequence: CDR1 SGHTA, CDR2 FQGNSA. The CDR3 loop reads CASSWTTGNPEETQYF. The CDR3 DNA sequence: TGTGCCAGCAGCTGGACCACAGGGAACCCCGAGGAGACCCAGTACTTC.

This clonotype was recorded once. The chain combines TRBV14 with TRBJ1-2; TRBD1 might be the D (5 bases). Between the trimmed V and J ends, which lost 1 base and 8 bases, there was a span of 14 bases. The CDR3 length is 14 residues. Germline CDR1 SGHDN, CDR2 FVKESK. In DNA, the CDR3 is TGTGCCAGCAGCCAAGCATCCGGGACGGGGGGCTACACCTTC. The encoded protein is CASSQASGTGGYTF.

There are many counts of this clonotype. The chain employs TRBV11-2 and TRBJ1-2, with TRBD1 as a possible D gene (6 bases). V shed 5 bases and J shed 6 bases, with 19 bases lying between them. The CDR3 consists of 15 residues. CDR1 is SGHAT, CDR2 FQNNGV, per germline. The CDR3 reads CASSPVPTGLDGYTF. The CDR3 coding sequence is TGTGCCAGCAGCCCCGTCCCCACAGGGTTAGATGGCTACACCTTC. Variable domain in full (rest from reference TRBV11-2 and TRBJ1-2): EAGVAQSPRYKIIEKRQSVAFWCNPISGHATLYWYQQILGQGPKLLIQFQNNGVVDDSQLPKDRFSAERLKGVDSTLKIQPAKLEDSAVYLCASSPVPTGLDGYTFGSGTRLTVV.

This clonotype was observed at least ten times. V and J are TRBV14 and TRBJ2-1; D is uncertain. Trimming left V 3 bases short and J 4 bases short, with 7 bases between. The CDR3 sequence is 13 residues long. Germline lookup yields CDR1 SGHDN and CDR2 FVKESK. CDR3 sequence: CASSQESYNEQFF. Here the CDR3 DNA reads TGTGCCAGCAGCCAGGAGAGTTACAATGAGCAGTTCTTC.

The chain carries TRBV4-3 and TRBJ1-4, with D hard to call. V lost 0 bases and J 4 bases, leaving 15 bases between the germline ends. The CDR3 consists of 17 residues. In germline, CDR1 is LGHNA, CDR2 YSLEER. The CDR3: CASSQDVRIDGNEKLFF. The CDR3, as DNA: TGCGCCAGCAGCCAAGATGTCCGTATTGACGGTAATGAAAAACTGTTTTTT.

Many counts were recorded for this clonotype. This sequence joins TRBV5-1 and TRBJ2-3; TRBD2 matches at 11 bases. Per the germline V gene, CDR1 is SGHRS and CDR2 is YFSETQ. The CDR3 covers 15 residues. Losses at the gene ends were 5 bases for V and 2 bases for J; bases not matched to a gene: 4. The DNA for the CDR3 is TGCGCCAGCAGGACTAGCGGGGCGTACACAGATACGCAGTATTTT. Its translation: CASRTSGAYTDTQYF.

This chain links TRBV20-1 with TRBJ2-1; 9 bases are a match to TRBD2. Germline CDR1 is DFQATT and CDR2 is SNEGSKA (reference sequence). Trimming at V came to 3 bases and at J to 7 bases, leaving 4 bases not matched to a gene. The CDR3 extends over 13 amino acids. The CDR3 DNA reads TGCAGTGCTAGGGCTCTAGCGGGAAATGAGCAGTTCTTC. Translation gives CSARALAGNEQFF.

This chain links TRBV27 with TRBJ2-1; 14 nucleotides match TRBD2. Unmatched junction bases numbered 10, after V lost 5 bases and J lost 4 bases. This CDR3 has 18 amino acids. From germline, CDR1 is MNHEY and CDR2 SMNVEV (reference sequence). The CDR3 DNA sequence: TGTGCCAGCAGTCCGGGACTAGCGGGAGTCGCACTATACAATGAGCAGTTCTTC. This encodes CASSPGLAGVALYNEQFF.

This clonotype was recorded many times. In DNA, the CDR3 is TGTGCCAGCAGTTACTCGACTCTTGGGTTTGTCCCCCTGAGCTCCTACAATGAGCAGTTCTTC. It specifies CASSYSTLGFVPLSSYNEQFF. The chain links TRBV6-5 to TRBJ2-1; D unresolved. Trimming left V 0 bases short and J 0 bases short, with 24 bases between. Germline CDR1 reads MNHEY; CDR2 reads SVGAGI. CDR3 length: 21 residues.

This clonotype has a handful of counts. This chain links TRBV5-5 with TRBJ2-6; D call uncertain. Trimming left V 4 bases short and J 2 bases short, with 13 bases between. This CDR3 contains 16 residues. CDR1 SGHKS and CDR2 YYEKEE come from the germline V gene (reference sequence). CDR3 residues: CASSQGPRTGANVLTF. The CDR3 DNA is TGTGCCAGCAGCCAAGGGCCCAGGACTGGGGCCAACGTCCTGACTTTC.

This clonotype has just one count. V gene TRBV28 combines with J gene TRBJ2-2, with 7 bases lining up with TRBD2. The CDR3 contains 16 residues. Germline trimming cut 7 bases from V and 0 bases from J; bases unmatched to any gene: 8. The germline CDR1 and CDR2 sequences are MDHEN and SYDVKM. This CDR3 reads CASTSGGRTNTGELFF. In nucleotides, the CDR3 is TGTGCCAGCACCTCCGGCGGGAGAACGAACACCGGGGAGCTGTTTTTT.

The gene calls are TRBV12-3 or TRBV12-4 and TRBJ2-1; D may match TRBD1 or TRBD2 (5 bases each). The CDR3 consists of 12 residues. V dropped 8 bases and J dropped 13 bases, with 18 bases sitting between them. The chain's CDR3 is CASHQLGRQQFF. The DNA of the CDR3 is TGTGCCAGCCATCAGCTGGGACGACAACAGTTCTTC.

This clonotype has a count of ten or more. The chain has TRBV24-1 and TRBJ2-3; 9 bases are a match to TRBD2. CDR3 length equals 14 residues. The V segment lost 7 bases and the J segment 6 bases; nucleotides outside the gene matches: 7. Per germline, CDR1 KGHDR and CDR2 SFDVKD. CDR3 loop: CATSKKRGVDTQYF. CDR3 in DNA: TGTGCCACCAGCAAGAAGCGGGGGGTTGATACGCAGTATTTT.

This clonotype was recorded many times. This sequence joins TRBV5-1 and TRBJ1-5; TRBD1 matches at 7 bases. Per germline, CDR1 SGHRS and CDR2 YFSETQ. V lost 3 bases to trimming and J lost 0 bases; unmatched junction nucleotides: 3. The CDR3 contains 15 residues. The CDR3 DNA sequence: TGCGCCAGCAGCTACGGGACAGATAGCAATCAGCCCCAGCATTTT. Translating it yields CASSYGTDSNQPQHF. The full variable domain, rest sourced from reference TRBV5-1 and TRBJ1-5, is KAGVTQTPRYLIKTRGQQVTLSCSPISGHRSVSWYQQTPGQGLQFLFEYFSETQRNKGNFPGRFSGRQFSNSRSEMNVSTLELGDSALYLCASSYGTDSNQPQHFGDGTRLSIL.

The rearrangement joins TRBV16 to TRBJ1-6; D uncertain. The CDR3 is made up of 14 amino acids. CDR1 is KGHSY, CDR2 FQNENV, per germline. V lost 2 bases and J 8 bases, leaving 10 bases between the germline ends. CDR3 DNA sequence: TGTGCCAGCAGCCAAGCGGGATTAGATTCACCCCTCCACTTT. It encodes CASSQAGLDSPLHF.

Notes on this clonotype: Mismatch with germline at one junction end may stem from a read error. This chain connects TRBV10-3 to TRBJ1-5, with 7 bases matching TRBD1. Germline loops: CDR1 ENHRY, CDR2 SYGVKD. This CDR3 has 15 amino acids. In nucleotides, the CDR3 is TGTGTCATCAGTGAGGGACAGACGGTAAATCAGCCCCAGCATTTT. Residues: CVISEGQTVNQPQHF.